In its sample, the clone carrying this T cell receptor (beta chain) was seen once. The primer mix had 60 V beta and 13 J beta primers. The data were produced by immunoSEQ multiplex PCR, yet TCRdb's version contains in-frame clones alone and is incomplete. The sample holds more than 85,000 clones, 90% seen once. These data belong to a study of glioma-infiltrating T cells after dendritic cell vaccination. Time point reported: after dendritic cell vaccination, including at tumor progression/relapse. With V trimmed by 3 bases and J by 3 bases, 3 bases remained unmatched. Germline V gives CDR1 SQVTM, CDR2 ANQGSEA. The CDR3 covers 13 residues.

This sequence originates from a human donor with glioblastoma. The source material was blood, sampled after dendritic cell vaccination. This chain joins TRBV29-1 and TRBJ2-3; 7 positions match TRBD1. Written as DNA, the CDR3 is TGCAGCGTTGACGACAGGGTTACAGATACGCAGTATTTT. Protein: CSVDDRVTDTQYF.